The entry that follows covers one T cell receptor (beta chain) sequence. The antigen is unknown. After isolation, RNA underwent reverse transcription to generate cDNA as the sequencing template. Generated by immunoSEQ multiplex PCR, the TCRdb table keeps only in-frame clones and is missing some. The table includes about 180,000 clones, roughly 60% detected once. From alopecia areata patients, lesional scalp punch biopsies and peripheral blood were collected. These data originate in a study of CD8+ T cells in alopecia areata. Whole-study context: Each day, treated patients took oral tofacitinib twice, at 5 to 10 mg per dose.

Trimming cost V 6 bases and J 5 bases, with 14 bases left between them. The germline gives CDR1 MNHEY, CDR2 SMNVEV (reference sequence). CDR3 size: 15 residues. Study-wide results and limits: It was less clear whether patients shared TCRs than it was in mice, possibly because of HLA. The study found higher clonality in lesional than normal scalp, especially in alopecia totalis/universalis.

This TCR came from a human donor with alopecia areata. Source: CD4+ T cells sorted from blood, taken at week 0. The chain uses TRBV27 and TRBJ1-6; D is possibly TRBD1 (5 bases). CDR3 DNA: TGTGCCAGCAGCCCGGCCGGGACCCATAATTCACCCCTCCACTTT. Amino acid sequence: CASSPAGTHNSPLHF.